Listed below are T cell receptor beta chains from one sample, sequenced in a study of blood T cell repertoires in COVID-19. This table comes from immunoSEQ multiplex PCR, and its TCRdb copy is limited to in-frame clones, with some not included. The data show 200,000 to 300,000 clones, approximately 82% seen once. The material sequenced was peripheral blood. The receptors come from a woman aged 18-29 years with acute or convalescent COVID-19. Both conserved end residues are part of each CDR3. A D gene is named only where the DNA matches it firmly. Size is omitted from some rows. Given values are once, few, many or a class for expanded clones.

abundance | d_gene | j_gene | v_gene | CDR3aa | CDR3nt
- | - | TRBJ1-1 | TRBV6-5 | CASSQDSPNTEAFF | TGTGCCAGCAGCCAGGACAGCCCGAACACTGAAGCTTTCTTT
- | - | TRBJ2-7 | TRBV18 | CASSPQGGYEQYF | TGTGCCAGCTCACCACAAGGCGGCTACGAGCAGTACTTC
- | TRBD1 | TRBJ1-1 | TRBV6-5 | CASATGGSPEAFF | TGTGCCAGTGCCACAGGGGGTTCGCCTGAAGCTTTCTTT
- | TRBD1 | TRBJ1-5 | TRBV5-8 | CASSLEGTGGEGPQHF | TGTGCCAGCAGCTTGGAGGGGACAGGGGGCGAAGGGCCCCAGCATTTT
- | TRBD1 | TRBJ1-2 | TRBV5-6 | CASSTPTGTHYGYTF | TGTGCCAGCAGCACCCCGACAGGGACTCACTATGGCTACACCTTC
- | TRBD1 | TRBJ1-6 | TRBV28 | CASSLRDRGSSPLHF | TGTGCCAGCAGTTTACGGGACAGGGGGAGTTCACCCCTCCACTTT
- | - | TRBJ1-1 | TRBV28 | CASSLELYTEAFF | TGTGCCAGCAGTTTAGAACTATACACTGAAGCTTTCTTT
- | - | TRBJ1-1 | TRBV10-2 | CASRIYEAGVVNTEAFF | TGCGCCAGCAGGATCTACGAGGCAGGGGTTGTGAACACTGAAGCTTTCTTT
once | TRBD2 | TRBJ2-7 | TRBV4-2 | CASSQEAGTTYEQYF | TGTGCCAGCAGCCAAGAGGCGGGGACTACCTACGAGCAGTACTTC
- | - | TRBJ1-5 | TRBV7-9 | CASSFGAGTRSSQHF | TGTGCCAGCAGCTTTGGGGCAGGGACTCGTAGTTCCCAGCATTTT
- | TRBD2 | TRBJ2-1 | TRBV5-1 | CASSLALAGAANEQFF | TGCGCCAGCAGCTTGGCCTTAGCGGGAGCTGCCAATGAGCAGTTCTTC
- | - | TRBJ1-6 | TRBV4-3 | CASSFNRVTGSPLHF | TGCGCCAGCAGCTTTAACAGGGTAACGGGTTCACCCCTCCACTTT
- | TRBD1 | TRBJ1-1 | TRBV16 | CASSRGGTGNTEAFF | TGTGCCAGCAGCAGGGGTGGGACAGGGAACACTGAAGCTTTCTTT
once | - | TRBJ1-1 | TRBV4-3 | CASSQGEGGADTEAFF | TGCGCCAGCAGCCAAGGCGAGGGGGGGGCGGACACTGAAGCTTTCTTT
- | TRBD1 | TRBJ1-1 | TRBV28 | CASNDWDRGFGNTEAFF | TGTGCCAGCAACGACTGGGACAGGGGGTTTGGGAACACTGAAGCTTTCTTT
- | TRBD2 | TRBJ2-1 | TRBV6-4 | CASSDGAGGPNEQFF | TGTGCCAGCAGTGACGGAGCGGGAGGGCCGAATGAGCAGTTCTTC
- | TRBD2 | TRBJ2-7 | TRBV27 | CASRVAGLSYEQYF | TGTGCCAGCAGAGTAGCGGGACTTTCCTACGAGCAGTACTTC
- | TRBD1 | TRBJ2-3 | TRBV14 | CASSQATGGVNTQYF | TGTGCCAGCAGCCAAGCGACAGGGGGAGTTAATACGCAGTATTTT
- | - | TRBJ2-7 | TRBV4-3 | CASSQGQAYEQYF | TGCGCCAGCAGCCAAGGCCAGGCCTACGAGCAGTACTTC
- | - | TRBJ1-1 | TRBV30 | CAWSQATEAFF | TGTGCCTGGAGCCAGGCCACTGAAGCTTTCTTT
- | - | TRBJ2-5 | TRBV12-1 | CASSSKQILTSGTETQYF | TGTGCCAGCAGCTCAAAACAGATATTAACTAGCGGGACCGAGACCCAGTACTTC
- | - | TRBJ1-2 | TRBV9 | CASSVGSISNYGYTF | TGTGCCAGCAGCGTAGGGAGTATTTCTAACTATGGCTACACCTTC
once | - | TRBJ1-1 | TRBV5-4 | CASSYQGVATEAFF | TGTGCCAGCAGCTACCAGGGTGTGGCCACTGAAGCTTTCTTT
- | TRBD1 | TRBJ2-7 | TRBV6-5 | CASSSTGTGTREQYF | TGTGCCAGCAGTTCGACCGGGACAGGGACTCGCGAGCAGTACTTC
- | TRBD2 | TRBJ2-3 | TRBV19 | CASSSLRDYRTDTQYF | TGTGCCAGTAGCTCACTTCGGGACTACCGCACAGATACGCAGTATTTT
- | TRBD1 | TRBJ1-1 | TRBV29-1 | CSVAGQGNTEAFF | TGCAGCGTGGCAGGACAGGGGAACACTGAAGCTTTCTTT
- | TRBD2 | TRBJ2-1 | TRBV7-3 | CASSSLTSGSGNEQFF | TGTGCCAGCAGTTCTCTTACTAGCGGGAGCGGCAATGAGCAGTTCTTC
- | - | TRBJ2-2 | TRBV7-9 | CASSLGFAGLNTGELFF | TGTGCCAGCAGCTTAGGTTTTGCAGGATTGAACACCGGGGAGCTGTTTTTT
few | TRBD1 | TRBJ1-4 | TRBV27 | CASSFLRDRAEKLFF | TGTGCCAGCAGTTTTCTTCGGGACAGGGCTGAAAAACTGTTTTTT
- | - | TRBJ1-3 | TRBV5-6 | CASSWYTTGNTIYF | TGTGCCAGCAGCTGGTATACTACTGGAAACACCATATATTTT
- | TRBD2 | TRBJ2-7 | TRBV9 | CASSEGLAGSYEQYF | TGTGCCAGCAGCGAGGGACTAGCGGGATCCTACGAGCAGTACTTC
- | - | TRBJ2-1 | TRBV18 | CASSDGVGEQFF | TGTGCCAGCTCAGACGGAGTGGGTGAGCAGTTCTTC
- | TRBD2 | TRBJ2-1 | TRBV5-1 | CASSLAGNSGRAENNEQFF | TGCGCCAGCAGCCTTGCGGGTAACAGCGGGAGGGCCGAAAACAATGAGCAGTTCTTC